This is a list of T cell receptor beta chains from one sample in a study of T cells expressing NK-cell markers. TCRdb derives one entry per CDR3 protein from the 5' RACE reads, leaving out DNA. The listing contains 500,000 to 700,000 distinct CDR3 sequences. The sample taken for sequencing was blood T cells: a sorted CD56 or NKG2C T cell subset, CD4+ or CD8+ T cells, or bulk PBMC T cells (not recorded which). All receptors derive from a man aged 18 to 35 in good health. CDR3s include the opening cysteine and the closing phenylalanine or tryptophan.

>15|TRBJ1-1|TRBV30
CASTTRGGTDTEAFF
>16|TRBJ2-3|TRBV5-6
CASSLPTGGASDTQYF
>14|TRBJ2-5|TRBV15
CATSTWAGGETQYF
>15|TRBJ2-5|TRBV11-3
CASSLLAGVRETQYF
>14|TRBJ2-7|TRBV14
CASSPYRGTYEQYF
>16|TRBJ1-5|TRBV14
CASREFRDRGAQPQHF
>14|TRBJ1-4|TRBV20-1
CSVRSTGVNEKLFF
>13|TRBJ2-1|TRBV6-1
CASRGTHLPEQFF
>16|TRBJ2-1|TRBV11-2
CASSLDLREYYNEQFF
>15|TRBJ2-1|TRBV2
CASRPGLAVYNEQFF
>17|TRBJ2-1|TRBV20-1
CSATALRREGGVNEQFF
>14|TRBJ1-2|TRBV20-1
CSAIPVDRDYGYTF
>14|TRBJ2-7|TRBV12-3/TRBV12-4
CASTWGRERYEQYF
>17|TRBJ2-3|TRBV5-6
CASSLKGTARSTDTQYF
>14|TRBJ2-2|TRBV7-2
CASSFYRTTGELFF
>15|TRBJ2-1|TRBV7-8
CASSLREGLGNEQFF
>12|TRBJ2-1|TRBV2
CASSELGLEQFF
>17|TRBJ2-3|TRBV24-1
CATSDSTGVIFTDTQYF
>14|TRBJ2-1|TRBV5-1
CASSLGTPDGEQFF